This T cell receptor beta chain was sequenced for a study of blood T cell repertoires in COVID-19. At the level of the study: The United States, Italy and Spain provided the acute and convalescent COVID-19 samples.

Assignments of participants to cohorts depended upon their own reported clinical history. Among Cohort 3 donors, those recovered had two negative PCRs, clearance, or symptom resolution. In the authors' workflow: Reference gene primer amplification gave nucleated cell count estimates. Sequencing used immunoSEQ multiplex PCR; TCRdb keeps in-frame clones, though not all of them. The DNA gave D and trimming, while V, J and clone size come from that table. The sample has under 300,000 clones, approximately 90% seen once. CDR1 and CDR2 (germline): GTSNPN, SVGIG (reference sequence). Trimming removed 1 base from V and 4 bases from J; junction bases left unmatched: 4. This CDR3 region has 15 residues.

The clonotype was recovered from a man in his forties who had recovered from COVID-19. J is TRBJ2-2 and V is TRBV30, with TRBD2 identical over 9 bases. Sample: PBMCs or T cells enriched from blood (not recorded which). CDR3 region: CAWSGLAGPTGELFF. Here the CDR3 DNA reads TGTGCCTGGAGTGGTCTAGCGGGGCCCACCGGGGAGCTGTTTTTT.